These T cell receptor beta chains were read from a single sample in a study of T cell responses to AZD1222 COVID-19 vaccine. The method was immunoSEQ multiplex PCR; TCRdb's version includes in-frame clones alone and lacks a portion of them. The sample consists of just under 95,000 clones, approximately 90% of them appearing once. Sequenced material: peripheral blood, taken on day 0 of AZD1222 vaccination. The receptors stem from an adult in good health. The CDR3 runs from the conserved cysteine through the conserved F or W. The D gene is left open where the match is weak. For some rows the clone size is stated as once, few or many, or as a class when expanded; others skip it.

J gene: TRBJ1-2
V gene: TRBV7-2
clone size: -
D gene: -
CDR3 DNA: TGTGCCAGCAGCTCCCTCAGGGCGAACTATGGCTACACCTTC
CDR3 protein: CASSSLRANYGYTF

J gene: TRBJ2-7
V gene: TRBV5-1
clone size: -
D gene: TRBD1
CDR3 DNA: TGCGCCAGCAGCCTAGGACAGGGGCGCTCCTACGAGCAGTACTTC
CDR3 protein: CASSLGQGRSYEQYF

J gene: TRBJ2-2
V gene: TRBV5-1
clone size: -
D gene: TRBD2
CDR3 DNA: TGCGCCAGCAGCGTGGGACTAGCGGGGGGTACCGGGGAGCTGTTTTTT
CDR3 protein: CASSVGLAGGTGELFF

J gene: TRBJ1-1
V gene: TRBV6-2/TRBV6-3
clone size: -
D gene: -
CDR3 DNA: TGTGCCAGCAGCACCGATGTTTGGGGCAACACTGAAGCTTTCTTT
CDR3 protein: CASSTDVWGNTEAFF

J gene: TRBJ1-2
V gene: TRBV3-1/TRBV3-2
clone size: once
D gene: -
CDR3 DNA: TGTGCCAGCAGCCATAACCGGGACGGTGAGGGTGGCTACACCTTC
CDR3 protein: CASSHNRDGEGGYTF

J gene: TRBJ2-1
V gene: TRBV20-1
clone size: -
D gene: -
CDR3 DNA: TGCAGTGCTAGTACAGAAAACAATGAGCAGTTCTTC
CDR3 protein: CSASTENNEQFF

J gene: TRBJ1-6
V gene: TRBV7-9
clone size: -
D gene: -
CDR3 DNA: TGTGCCAGCAGCTCCCACGGGGATAATTCACCCCTCCACTTT
CDR3 protein: CASSSHGDNSPLHF

J gene: TRBJ1-4
V gene: TRBV4-3
clone size: -
D gene: TRBD1
CDR3 DNA: TGCGCCAGCAGCCCAGGGGGCGGAGAAAAACTGTTTTTT
CDR3 protein: CASSPGGGEKLFF

J gene: TRBJ1-1
V gene: TRBV7-2
clone size: -
D gene: TRBD1
CDR3 DNA: TGTGCCAGCAGCGGACAGGGCCACACTGAAGCTTTCTTT
CDR3 protein: CASSGQGHTEAFF

J gene: TRBJ1-5
V gene: TRBV15
clone size: -
D gene: -
CDR3 DNA: TGTGCCACCAGCAGAGAACACGCACCGTATAGCAATCAGCCCCAGCATTTT
CDR3 protein: CATSREHAPYSNQPQHF

J gene: TRBJ1-3
V gene: TRBV19
clone size: -
D gene: -
CDR3 DNA: TGTGCCAGTCATGCGGCCAGGGCCTCTGGAAACACCATATATTTT
CDR3 protein: CASHAARASGNTIYF

J gene: TRBJ2-1
V gene: TRBV27
clone size: -
D gene: -
CDR3 DNA: TGTGCCAGCAGTTCCTCCTCCTACAATGAGCAGTTCTTC
CDR3 protein: CASSSSSYNEQFF

J gene: TRBJ1-2
V gene: TRBV6-2/TRBV6-3
clone size: -
D gene: -
CDR3 DNA: TGTGCCAGCAGTACATACAGGAATATAAACTATGGCTACACCTTC
CDR3 protein: CASSTYRNINYGYTF

J gene: TRBJ1-5
V gene: TRBV18
clone size: -
D gene: TRBD1
CDR3 DNA: TGTGCCAGCTCCGGGACAGGGGGCGCGGGCAATCAGCCCCAGCATTTT
CDR3 protein: CASSGTGGAGNQPQHF

J gene: TRBJ1-5
V gene: TRBV19
clone size: -
D gene: -
CDR3 DNA: TGTGCCAGTAGGGTGATCGGCAATCAGCCCCAGCATTTT
CDR3 protein: CASRVIGNQPQHF

J gene: TRBJ1-6
V gene: TRBV7-2
clone size: -
D gene: TRBD1
CDR3 DNA: TGTGCCAGCAGCTTCACCGGGACAGTCTTTAGCGCCTATAATTCACCCCTCCACTTT
CDR3 protein: CASSFTGTVFSAYNSPLHF

J gene: TRBJ2-1
V gene: TRBV18
clone size: -
D gene: -
CDR3 DNA: TGTGCCAGCTCACCAGAGGTAGGGTCAGGTGAGCAGTTCTTC
CDR3 protein: CASSPEVGSGEQFF

J gene: TRBJ2-2
V gene: TRBV27
clone size: few
D gene: -
CDR3 DNA: TGTGCCAGCAGTTGGTTGGCGACGGTAACCACCGGGGAGCTGTTTTTT
CDR3 protein: CASSWLATVTTGELFF

J gene: TRBJ1-5
V gene: TRBV6-5
clone size: -
D gene: -
CDR3 DNA: TGTGCCAGCAGTTCAGGGCAGAATCAGCCCCAGCATTTT
CDR3 protein: CASSSGQNQPQHF

J gene: TRBJ1-5
V gene: TRBV19
clone size: -
D gene: TRBD1
CDR3 DNA: TGTGCCAGTACCCGACAGGGGAATCGTAGCAATCAGCCCCAGCATTTT
CDR3 protein: CASTRQGNRSNQPQHF

J gene: TRBJ1-4
V gene: TRBV25-1
clone size: -
D gene: -
CDR3 DNA: TGTGCCAGCAGTGAAGTAGGTGAAAAACTGTTTTTT
CDR3 protein: CASSEVGEKLFF

J gene: TRBJ1-4
V gene: TRBV7-2
clone size: few
D gene: -
CDR3 DNA: TGTGCCAGCAGCTTAGAGGGGGAAAAACTGTTTTTT
CDR3 protein: CASSLEGEKLFF

J gene: TRBJ1-1
V gene: TRBV7-9
clone size: -
D gene: TRBD1
CDR3 DNA: TGTGCCAGCAGCGACAGGGCTAACACTGAAGCTTTCTTT
CDR3 protein: CASSDRANTEAFF

J gene: TRBJ1-6
V gene: TRBV19
clone size: -
D gene: -
CDR3 DNA: TGTGCTACTAAACGGGGCGGTCCTGCCTATAATTCACCCCTCCACTTT
CDR3 protein: CATKRGGPAYNSPLHF

J gene: TRBJ2-5
V gene: TRBV7-8
clone size: -
D gene: TRBD2
CDR3 DNA: TGTGCCAGCAGCTTAGCCACCGGTGCGGGGGGACAAGAGACCCAGTACTTC
CDR3 protein: CASSLATGAGGQETQYF

J gene: TRBJ2-5
V gene: TRBV19
clone size: -
D gene: -
CDR3 DNA: TGTGCCAGTAGGCCTACTGGTGTCGGGGCCCAGTACTTC
CDR3 protein: CASRPTGVGAQYF

J gene: TRBJ1-5
V gene: TRBV6-5
clone size: -
D gene: TRBD1
CDR3 DNA: TGTGCCAGCAGTTTACAGGGGCACCCCAATCAGCCCCAGCATTTT
CDR3 protein: CASSLQGHPNQPQHF

J gene: TRBJ2-7
V gene: TRBV6-5
clone size: -
D gene: -
CDR3 DNA: TGTGCCAGCAGTATTACCGGGACAACCTACGAGCAGTACTTC
CDR3 protein: CASSITGTTYEQYF

J gene: TRBJ2-3
V gene: TRBV19
clone size: -
D gene: -
CDR3 DNA: TGTGCCAGTAGTCTGCGGCCGTCAGATACGCAGTATTTT
CDR3 protein: CASSLRPSDTQYF

J gene: TRBJ1-1
V gene: TRBV27
clone size: -
D gene: TRBD1
CDR3 DNA: TGTGCCAGCACCAAAGACAGGGGAAGGACTGAAGCTTTCTTT
CDR3 protein: CASTKDRGRTEAFF

J gene: TRBJ1-1
V gene: TRBV9
clone size: -
D gene: -
CDR3 DNA: TGTGCCAGCAGCCCCTTGACAGGAGGGAACACTGAAGCTTTCTTT
CDR3 protein: CASSPLTGGNTEAFF

J gene: TRBJ1-2
V gene: TRBV4-3
clone size: once
D gene: -
CDR3 DNA: TGCGCCAGCAGCCAAGAAATTGAGGCTGTAGTCTATGGCTACACCTTC
CDR3 protein: CASSQEIEAVVYGYTF

J gene: TRBJ2-2
V gene: TRBV7-3
clone size: -
D gene: -
CDR3 DNA: TGTGCCAGCAGCCCGCAGGCAGCGAACACCGGGGAGCTGTTTTTT
CDR3 protein: CASSPQAANTGELFF

J gene: TRBJ1-3
V gene: TRBV11-2
clone size: -
D gene: -
CDR3 DNA: TGTGCCAGCAGCTTGAGGGGACCCTCTGGAAACACCATATATTTT
CDR3 protein: CASSLRGPSGNTIYF

J gene: TRBJ1-3
V gene: TRBV7-9
clone size: -
D gene: TRBD1
CDR3 DNA: TGTGCCAGCAGGAACCCAGGGGGGGCTGGAAACACCATATATTTT
CDR3 protein: CASRNPGGAGNTIYF

J gene: TRBJ1-2
V gene: TRBV12-3/TRBV12-4
clone size: -
D gene: -
CDR3 DNA: TGTGCCAGCAGTCCCAGGGAATCTGGCTACACCTTC
CDR3 protein: CASSPRESGYTF

J gene: TRBJ1-4
V gene: TRBV5-1
clone size: -
D gene: -
CDR3 DNA: TGCGCCAGCAGCTTGCTCGCAACTAATGAAAAACTGTTTTTT
CDR3 protein: CASSLLATNEKLFF

J gene: TRBJ2-3
V gene: TRBV7-7
clone size: -
D gene: -
CDR3 DNA: TGTGCTAGCAGCCCCGGAAACACAGATACGCAGTATTTT
CDR3 protein: CASSPGNTDTQYF

J gene: TRBJ2-3
V gene: TRBV18
clone size: -
D gene: -
CDR3 DNA: TGTGCCAGCTCACCTGCTGGGAGCTACACAGATACGCAGTATTTT
CDR3 protein: CASSPAGSYTDTQYF

J gene: TRBJ2-7
V gene: TRBV30
clone size: few
D gene: -
CDR3 DNA: TGTGCCTGGAGTGTGGTTGGCAGGGACGGTGAGCAGTACTTC
CDR3 protein: CAWSVVGRDGEQYF

J gene: TRBJ1-4
V gene: TRBV4-1
clone size: -
D gene: -
CDR3 DNA: TGCGCCAGCAGCCCCATTTGGGTAGAAGAAAAACTGTTTTTT
CDR3 protein: CASSPIWVEEKLFF

J gene: TRBJ1-2
V gene: TRBV29-1
clone size: -
D gene: TRBD1
CDR3 DNA: TGCAGCGCCGGGACAGGGGGCAGCTATGGCTACACCTTC
CDR3 protein: CSAGTGGSYGYTF

J gene: TRBJ1-4
V gene: TRBV4-1
clone size: -
D gene: -
CDR3 DNA: TGCGCCAGCAGCCAAGATAGGGGTTTGGATGAAAAACTGTTTTTT
CDR3 protein: CASSQDRGLDEKLFF

J gene: TRBJ1-5
V gene: TRBV7-9
clone size: -
D gene: TRBD1
CDR3 DNA: TGTGCCAGCAGCAGGACAGGGGTAGGTCAGCCCCAGCATTTT
CDR3 protein: CASSRTGVGQPQHF

J gene: TRBJ1-5
V gene: TRBV19
clone size: few
D gene: TRBD1
CDR3 DNA: TGTGCCAGTAGCCGAGACAGGGGGCTGGGGTCCCTGCATTTT
CDR3 protein: CASSRDRGLGSLHF

J gene: TRBJ2-7
V gene: TRBV4-3
clone size: many
D gene: -
CDR3 DNA: TGCGCCAGCAGCCAAGAAGGTCTGCAAAGCTACGAGCAGTACTTC
CDR3 protein: CASSQEGLQSYEQYF

J gene: TRBJ2-3
V gene: TRBV15
clone size: -
D gene: -
CDR3 DNA: TGTGCCACCAGCCCCGGGACGGCGCATACGCAGTATTTT
CDR3 protein: CATSPGTAHTQYF

J gene: TRBJ1-2
V gene: TRBV9
clone size: -
D gene: -
CDR3 DNA: TGTGCCAGCAGCGTACTCCGGGACTTCTACACCTTC
CDR3 protein: CASSVLRDFYTF

J gene: TRBJ1-2
V gene: TRBV3-1/TRBV3-2
clone size: -
D gene: -
CDR3 DNA: TGTGCCAGCAGCGCCCCATCTAGGGCTGGCTACACCTTC
CDR3 protein: CASSAPSRAGYTF

J gene: TRBJ1-4
V gene: TRBV3-1/TRBV3-2
clone size: -
D gene: -
CDR3 DNA: TGTGCCAGCAGCCAAGCACCTGCAACTAATGAAAAACTGTTTTTT
CDR3 protein: CASSQAPATNEKLFF